The TCR beta chain under discussion was sequenced for a study of OX40 agonist ivuxolimab in advanced cancers. Study-wide background: Partial responses occurred in three patients (one hepatocellular carcinoma, two cutaneous melanoma). Study conclusions and caveats: Fewer expanded clones were found on average in CD4+ than in CD8+ T cells.

TCRdb keeps only in-frame clones here, not all; method: immunoSEQ multiplex PCR. The sample gives tens of thousands of clones, 80% to 90% of which show up once; 1.5% to 2% is in the top ten. With respect to this clone: What it binds is unknown.

The CDR3 length is 14 residues. V lost 0 bases to trimming and J lost 4 bases; unmatched junction nucleotides: 1. The germline V gene encodes CDR1 SSHAT and CDR2 FNYEAQ (reference sequence). The sample was CD4+ or CD8+ T cells sorted from blood, taken in a trial of the OX40 agonist ivuxolimab. The genes are TRBV7-7 and TRBJ2-5; 8 nucleotides match TRBD2. This receptor was identified in an adult with an advanced solid tumor such as melanoma, head and neck, liver or kidney cancer. The CDR3 nucleotides read TGTGCCAGCAGCTTAGCGGGACTAGGAGAGACCCAGTACTTC. Its protein is CASSLAGLGETQYF. The full variable domain, in which reference TRBV7-7 and TRBJ2-5 provide the parts outside the CDR3, is GAGVSQSPRYKVTKRGQDVTLRCDPISSHATLYWYQQALGQGPEFLTYFNYEAQPDKSGLPSDRFSAERPEGSISTLTIQRTEQRDSAMYRCASSLAGLGETQYFGPGTRLLVL.